This T cell receptor (beta chain) was obtained from a study of T cell responses to AZD1222 COVID-19 vaccine. Note on this clone: Its antigen is unidentified.

The CDR3 length is 13 residues. The V end lost 5 bases, the J end lost 1 base, and 8 bases lay between the germline ends. TCRdb's copy holds only in-frame clones and misses some; the assay was immunoSEQ multiplex PCR. The repertoire holds under 95,000 clones, with approximately 89% as singletons. Study-wide results and caveats: Scientists sampled the repertoires only once the peak T cell response had passed. Only six AZD1222 recipients tested seropositive at baseline. Reports indicate that nearly half of spike-specific TCRs are directed at unmutated variant regions.

The V gene is TRBV12-3 or TRBV12-4, the J gene TRBJ1-2; a weak D match, TRBD1 (5 bases). The starting material was peripheral blood, obtained on day 0 of AZD1222 vaccination. The source of this sequence is an adult in good health. DNA for the CDR3: TGTGCCAGCAGTAGCCAGGGTAACTATGGCTACACCTTC. Encoded protein: CASSSQGNYGYTF.